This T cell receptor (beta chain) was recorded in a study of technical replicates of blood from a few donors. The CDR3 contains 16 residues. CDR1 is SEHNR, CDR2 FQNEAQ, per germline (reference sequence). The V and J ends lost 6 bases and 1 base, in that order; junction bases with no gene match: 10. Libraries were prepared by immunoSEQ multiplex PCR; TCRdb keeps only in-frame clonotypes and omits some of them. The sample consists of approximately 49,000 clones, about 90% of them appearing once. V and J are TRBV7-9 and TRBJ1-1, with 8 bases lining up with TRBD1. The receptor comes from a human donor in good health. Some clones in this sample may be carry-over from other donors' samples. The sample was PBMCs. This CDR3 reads CASRDSRGQKNTEAFF. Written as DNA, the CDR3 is TGTGCCAGCAGGGACAGCAGGGGGCAAAAGAACACTGAAGCTTTCTTT.